This T cell receptor beta chain was sequenced in a study of blood T cells in healthy people across ages. Whole-study findings and limits: Older age went with lower TCR beta diversity per million T cells, in a roughly linear way.

Of note for this clonotype: The antigen is not known.

Germline CDR1 is LGHDT and CDR2 is YNNKEL (reference sequence). Trimming removed 1 base from V and 9 bases from J, with 13 bases in between. The CDR3 loop spans 13 amino acids. With a J-beta primer mix and a sample-barcoded 5' primer, a second PCR ran about 7 to 12 cycles. TCRdb re-called the 5' RACE reads through MiXCR, storing one row per CDR3 protein. The repertoire consists of some 1,000,000 distinct CDR3 sequences, with 20% to 25% occurring once and the leading ten covering less than 0.85%. These records were also assigned to another study, of T cells of mothers and their children. According to that study: In each mother, TCR beta CDR3 reads exceeded 9 million; in each child, they numbered approximately 3 million.

The chain recombines TRBV3-1 with TRBJ2-7; D gene uncertain. This TCR came from a girl aged 2 to 10 in good health. The sequencing input was blood. This chain's CDR3 is CASSQGIRLGQYF. The CDR3 DNA sequence: TGTGCCAGCAGCCAAGGGATCCGTCTGGGGCAGTACTTC.